This T cell receptor beta chain derives from a study of shared clonotypes between healthy human individuals. Germline-derived CDR1 and CDR2 are LNHNV and YYDKDF (reference sequence). V lost 3 bases and J lost 3, with 9 bases in between. The CDR3 has 14 residues. This table comes from immunoSEQ multiplex PCR, and its TCRdb copy is limited to in-frame clones, with some not included. The sample contains around 1.1 million clones, 70% to 80% of which appear only once. V is TRBV15 and J is TRBJ2-1; D is unresolved. The source of this sequence is a man aged 18 to 29 in good health. Some clones in this sample may be carry-over from other donors' samples. The specimen was memory CD4+ T cells from PBMCs. Subset: CD45RA-negative fraction. CDR3 DNA: TGTGCCACCAGCAGGTTACCTAGCTACAATGAGCAGTTCTTC. As protein: CATSRLPSYNEQFF.